This entry lists 14 T cell receptor beta chains sequenced from one sample in a study of blood T cell repertoires in COVID-19 (dated by TCRdb to about 2020). The library relied on the immunoSEQ multiplex PCR assay. TCRdb holds this immuneACCESS table with in-frame rearrangements only. Some clones are missing; in checked studies, unresolved V genes explain under half, and the rest has no known cause. Recorded for this sample are about 42,000 clones; 77% of them occurred a single time. The ten most abundant clones make up 25% to 30% of the sample. Sequencing was performed on peripheral blood. The origin of the receptors is a woman in her seventies with acute or convalescent COVID-19.

There are many counts of this clone. The chain links TRBV4-3 to TRBJ1-5; 7 bases map to TRBD1. With V trimmed by 0 bases and J by 9 bases, 8 bases remained unmatched. CDR3 size: 15 residues. The germline gives CDR1 LGHNA, CDR2 YSLEER. CDR3 in DNA: TGCGCCAGCAGCCAAGAGATCCAGGGGGTGAGGCCCCAGCATTTT. This gives the protein CASSQEIQGVRPQHF.

This rearrangement joins TRBV14 to TRBJ2-7; TRBD2 might be the D (5 bases). Per germline, CDR1 SGHDN and CDR2 FVKESK. V lost 2 bases to trimming and J lost 4 bases, with 15 bases between them. This CDR3 region has 15 residues. The CDR3 nucleotides read TGTGCCAGCAGCCAACGTAGGCTAGCTTCGTACGAGCAGTACTTC. Translation gives CASSQRRLASYEQYF. Using reference TRBV14 and TRBJ2-7 for the parts outside the CDR3, the full variable domain is EAGVTQFPSHSVIEKGQTVTLRCDPISGHDNLYWYRRVMGKEIKFLLHFVKESKQDESGMPNNRFLAERTGGTYSTLKVQPAELEDSGVYFCASSQRRLASYEQYFGPGTRLTVT.

This chain connects TRBV7-8 to TRBJ2-2; 9 bases line up with TRBD1. J gave up 4 bases and V 5 bases, and 5 bases lay outside the gene matches. This CDR3 spans 15 amino acids. Germline V lookup: CDR1 SGHVS, CDR2 FQNEAQ. CDR3 bases: TGTGCCAGCAGCCAACGGGACAGGGTCACCGGGGAGCTGTTTTTT. This gives the protein CASSQRDRVTGELFF.

This chain joins TRBV7-2 and TRBJ1-3, with 7 bases lining up with TRBD1. J lost 2 bases, V lost 4 bases, and 8 bases had no gene match. CDR1 is SGHTA and CDR2 is FQGNSA in the germline V gene. CDR3 size: 16 residues. The CDR3 protein is CASSSHSGGAGNTIYF. The CDR3 region has the DNA TGTGCCAGCAGCTCACATTCAGGGGGTGCTGGAAACACCATATATTTT.

V is TRBV3-1 (or the pseudogene TRBV3-2) and J is TRBJ2-7; 9 bases align to TRBD1. CDR3 length: 17 amino acids. Germline-derived CDR1 and CDR2 are LGHDT and YNNKEL (reference sequence). V lost 0 bases and J lost 4; bases outside the gene matches: 10. This CDR3 is CASSQDGGQGSQYEQYF. The CDR3 DNA is TGTGCCAGCAGCCAAGATGGGGGACAGGGATCACAATACGAGCAGTACTTC.

The chain is built from TRBV19 and TRBJ1-2; D may be TRBD1 (5 bases). Germline V gene data show CDR1 as LNHDA and CDR2 as SQIVND (reference sequence). V lost 1 base and J lost 4, with 7 bases in between. The CDR3 extends over 13 amino acids. CDR3 bases: TGTGCCAGTAGTATAGCACAGGCCTATGGCTACACCTTC. As protein: CASSIAQAYGYTF. The full variable domain, with the rest looked up from reference TRBV19 and TRBJ1-2, is DGGITQSPKYLFRKEGQNVTLSCEQNLNHDAMYWYRQDPGQGLRLIYYSQIVNDFQKGDIAEGYSVSREKKESFPLTVTSAQKNPTAFYLCASSIAQAYGYTFGSGTRLTVV.

The chain carries TRBV3-1 (or the pseudogene TRBV3-2) and TRBJ1-5; tentatively, D is TRBD1 (6 bases). The V end lost 0 bases, the J end lost 3 bases, and 9 bases lay between the germline ends. In germline, CDR1 is LGHDT, CDR2 YNNKEL (reference sequence). This CDR3 comprises 15 residues. The CDR3 sequence is CASSQDYRDNQPQHF. The CDR3, as DNA: TGTGCCAGCAGCCAAGACTACAGGGACAATCAGCCCCAGCATTTT.

The chain has TRBV6-4 and TRBJ1-1, with a weak D call TRBD1 (5 bases). V shed 5 bases and J shed 2 bases, with 9 bases lying between them. The CDR3 has 13 amino acids. The germline gives CDR1 MRHNA, CDR2 SNTAGT. The DNA of the CDR3 is TGTGCCAGCAGTACTGACAGAAACACTGAAGCTTTCTTT. Encoded protein: CASSTDRNTEAFF.

The J gene is TRBJ2-7, the V gene TRBV5-1, with 7 bases matching TRBD2. V lost 0 bases and J lost 6; bases outside the gene matches: 3. Germline loops: CDR1 SGHRS, CDR2 YFSETQ. The CDR3 has 13 residues. The CDR3 DNA reads TGCGCCAGCAGCTTGGAGGGAGGGACCGAGCAGTACTTC. Translated, it gives CASSLEGGTEQYF.

The chain carries TRBV19 and TRBJ1-2, with 7 nucleotides matching TRBD1. This CDR3 is 14 amino acids long. Germline assignment: CDR1 LNHDA and CDR2 SQIVND (reference sequence). Unmatched junction bases numbered 9, after V lost 6 bases and J lost 5 bases. The CDR3 DNA reads as TGTGCCAGTAGCCAGGGGCCAGGGGGGTATGGCTACACCTTC. This gives the protein CASSQGPGGYGYTF.

The CDR3, as DNA: TGCGCCAGCAGGATAGACTCCTCCCGCACAGATACGCAGTATTTT. Translated, it gives CASRIDSSRTDTQYF. The V gene is TRBV5-1, the J gene TRBJ2-3; D ambiguous. The ends were cut back, 5 bases at V and 1 base at J, with 14 bases in the middle. The V gene's germline CDR1 is SGHRS and CDR2 YFSETQ. CDR3 length: 15 residues.

The chain links TRBV27 to TRBJ1-2, with D perhaps matching TRBD1 (6 bases). Germline CDR1 and CDR2: MNHEY and SMNVEV (reference sequence). Trimming took 3 bases from V and 4 from J, leaving 9 bases between them. The CDR3 consists of 13 residues. CDR3 protein: CASSFLDSYGYTF. The CDR3 DNA reads TGTGCCAGCAGTTTTTTGGACAGCTATGGCTACACCTTC.

The chain employs TRBV7-2 and TRBJ1-5; 8 nucleotides line up with TRBD1. Germline CDR1 and CDR2: SGHTA and FQGNSA. This CDR3 has 15 residues. J was trimmed by 3 bases and V by 3 bases; bases with no gene match: 4. CDR3 amino acids: CASSLRTGTNQPQHF. The DNA of the CDR3 is TGTGCCAGCAGCTTGAGGACAGGGACCAATCAGCCCCAGCATTTT.

This clone was found a few times. The CDR3 DNA reads as TGTGCCAGTAGTATAGCAGGGACTGGCAATCAGCCCCAGCATTTT. Translation: CASSIAGTGNQPQHF. The rearrangement uses TRBV19 and TRBJ1-5; the D gene is possibly TRBD1 (5 bases). Trimming removed 1 base at V and 2 bases at J, with 9 bases between. CDR3 length: 15 amino acids. Germline-derived CDR1 and CDR2 are LNHDA and SQIVND (reference sequence).